A selection of T cell receptor beta chains follows, all from one sample in a study of CD8 T cells in Susac syndrome. TCRdb reanalysed the immunoSEQ multiplex PCR reads using MiXCR and keeps one entry per CDR3 protein. The table shows roughly 80,000 distinct CDR3 sequences, with approximately 95% occurring only once. Material: CD8+ T cells from PBMCs. The receptors stem from a human donor with Susac syndrome. The CDR3 runs from the conserved cysteine through the conserved F or W. D genes are given only for firm matches. Not every row has a clone size; where given, it reads once, few, many or a size class.

clone_size,j_call,d_call,v_call,cdr3_length,cdr3_nt,cdr3_aa
once,TRBJ2-7,NA,TRBV6-1,15,TGTGCCAGCAGTGAGCAAGGACCGTCACCTTTCGAGCAGTACTTC,CASSEQGPSPFEQYF
NA,TRBJ2-3,NA,TRBV29-1,16,TGCAGCGTTGGGGGGGCCCGGGACAGCGAGGAAGATACGCAGTATTTT,CSVGGARDSEEDTQYF
NA,TRBJ2-1,NA,TRBV19,13,TGTGCCAGTAGTATCTTTTTGAGTAATGAGCAGTTCTTC,CASSIFLSNEQFF
NA,TRBJ2-5,NA,TRBV5-4,13,TGTGCCAGCAGCCCCTTGCTCTGGGAGACCCAGTACTTC,CASSPLLWETQYF
NA,TRBJ2-1,NA,TRBV29-1,13,TGCAGCGTTCCATTGCGGGCCCGCAATGAGCAGTTCTTC,CSVPLRARNEQFF
NA,TRBJ1-6,NA,TRBV7-9,14,TGTGCCAGCAGCTCCCCAGGGTCTAATTCACCCCTCCACTTT,CASSSPGSNSPLHF
NA,TRBJ2-5,NA,TRBV6-5,15,TGTGCCAGCAGTTACTTAAAGGCAGCTCAAGAGACCCAGTACTTC,CASSYLKAAQETQYF
NA,TRBJ2-7,NA,TRBV6-5,15,TGTGCCAGCAGTTACGAGAGGGGCGCCAACTACGAGCAGTACTTC,CASSYERGANYEQYF
NA,TRBJ1-1,NA,TRBV5-4,11,TGTGCCAGCAGCTTGGAAACCGAAGCTTTCTTT,CASSLETEAFF
NA,TRBJ1-3,NA,TRBV9,15,TGTGCCAGCAGCCCCGCTTATGGCTCTGGAAACACCATATATTTT,CASSPAYGSGNTIYF
NA,TRBJ2-3,NA,TRBV24-1,16,TGTGCCACCAGCAACCCCCGGGACACTAGCACAGATACGCAGTATTTT,CATSNPRDTSTDTQYF
NA,TRBJ1-5,NA,TRBV19,12,TGTGCCCTAAGGAGAGGGGATCAGCCCCAGCATTTT,CALRRGDQPQHF
NA,TRBJ2-7,TRBD2,TRBV7-3,15,TGTGCCAGCAGCTTAACTAGCGGGGGCCGCTACGAGCAGTACTTC,CASSLTSGGRYEQYF
NA,TRBJ1-1,NA,TRBV27,11,TGTGCCAGCAGTTCCGGAATGGCGGCTTTCTTT,CASSSGMAAFF
NA,TRBJ2-7,NA,TRBV11-2,15,TGTGCCAGCAGCTTATCCCGCACTACCTCCTACGAGCAGTACTTC,CASSLSRTTSYEQYF
NA,TRBJ2-3,TRBD2,TRBV13,13,TGTGCCCGAGGGGCTAGCGGGGGTCGCGCGCAGTATTTT,CARGASGGRAQYF
NA,TRBJ2-4,NA,TRBV2,15,TGTGCCAGCAGCGGGCTTATTGGGACGGATCCCATTCAGTACTTC,CASSGLIGTDPIQYF
NA,TRBJ2-3,NA,TRBV28,16,TGTGCCAGCAGTTTAGACACTTCTACACCCACAGATACGCAGTATTTT,CASSLDTSTPTDTQYF
NA,TRBJ2-1,TRBD2,TRBV9,15,TGTGCCAGCAGCGATCATAAGCGGGGGGACAATGAGCAGTTCTTC,CASSDHKRGDNEQFF
NA,TRBJ1-1,NA,TRBV19,11,TGTGCCAGTACGTATGGGGTTGAAGCTTTCTTT,CASTYGVEAFF
NA,TRBJ1-1,NA,TRBV15,13,TGTGCCACCAGCAGAGAGCGGGCCACTGAAGCTTTCTTT,CATSRERATEAFF
NA,TRBJ2-3,TRBD1,TRBV7-8,14,TGTGCCAGCAGCCCGGGACAGGGGGCATATACGCAGTATTTT,CASSPGQGAYTQYF
NA,TRBJ2-3,NA,TRBV6-2/TRBV6-3,15,TGTGCCAGCAGTTACTCGACAACCCCCACAGATACGCAGTATTTT,CASSYSTTPTDTQYF
NA,TRBJ2-2,NA,TRBV27,14,TGTGCCAGCAGTCCCGGGGCCAGAACCGGGGAGCTGTTTTTT,CASSPGARTGELFF
NA,TRBJ2-2,NA,TRBV9,12,TGTGCCAGCATGTCCGGCACCGGGGAGCTGTTTTTT,CASMSGTGELFF
NA,TRBJ2-1,TRBD2,TRBV16,18,TGTGCCAGCAGCCCCAGCCCCCGGCTAGCGGGGGCTGACAATGAGCAGTTCTTC,CASSPSPRLAGADNEQFF
NA,TRBJ2-5,NA,TRBV12-3/TRBV12-4,13,TGTGCCAGCAGTCCACAGGGAAGGGAGACCCAGTACTTC,CASSPQGRETQYF
once,TRBJ2-5,TRBD2,TRBV7-9,13,TGTGCCACCCCGACTAGCGGGCAAGAGACCCAGTACTTC,CATPTSGQETQYF
NA,TRBJ1-2,NA,TRBV27,14,TGTGCCAGCCTAGGGGCCAGCTCCTTCTATGGCTACACCTTC,CASLGASSFYGYTF
NA,TRBJ1-1,NA,TRBV29-1,13,TGCAGCGCCCAGGGTTATGAATACACTGAAGCTTTCTTT,CSAQGYEYTEAFF
few,TRBJ2-7,NA,TRBV5-6,12,TGTGCCAGCAGCTTGGCGTGGGACGAGCAGTACTTC,CASSLAWDEQYF
NA,TRBJ1-2,TRBD1,TRBV2,16,TGTGCCAGCAGCGTTACTCCGGGACAGAGAGACTATGGCTACACCTTC,CASSVTPGQRDYGYTF
NA,TRBJ2-5,NA,TRBV6-1,12,TGTGCCAGCAGTGAGGGCCAAGAGACCCAGTACTTC,CASSEGQETQYF
few,TRBJ2-5,NA,TRBV2,15,TGTGCCAGCAGTCTGAACGAGGTTGGGGAAGAGACCCAGTACTTC,CASSLNEVGEETQYF
NA,TRBJ2-7,NA,TRBV20-1,16,TGCAGTGCTAGAGATCTCTGGGAGACAGTTACCTACGAGCAGTACTTC,CSARDLWETVTYEQYF
NA,TRBJ2-7,TRBD1,TRBV25-1,14,TGTGCCAGCAGCCGGGTAGGGGGCTTCTACGAGCAGTACTTC,CASSRVGGFYEQYF
few,TRBJ2-1,NA,TRBV13,12,TGTGCCAGCAGCTTAGACCGGAATGAGCAGTTCTTC,CASSLDRNEQFF
NA,TRBJ1-1,TRBD1,TRBV20-1,14,TGCAGTGCTAGAGTGGACAGGGGGGACGCTGAAGCTTTCTTT,CSARVDRGDAEAFF
NA,TRBJ2-7,NA,TRBV9,15,TGTGCCAGCAGCGTATCCGGGCTCGCAGCCTACGAGCAGTACTTC,CASSVSGLAAYEQYF
NA,TRBJ2-6,NA,TRBV20-1,15,TGCAGTGCCGTGGACACCTACTCTGGGGCCAACGTCCTGACTTTC,CSAVDTYSGANVLTF
once,TRBJ2-1,NA,TRBV29-1,18,TGCAGCGTTAGTTCGGGACATCAGGCACTGGTGAGGGATGATGAGCAGTTCTTC,CSVSSGHQALVRDDEQFF
NA,TRBJ2-7,TRBD2,TRBV5-1,16,TGCGCCAGCAGCCCAACTAGCGGGGGGGACTCCTACGAGCAGTACTTC,CASSPTSGGDSYEQYF
NA,TRBJ1-5,TRBD1,TRBV20-1,14,TGCAGTGCTACAGGGGGACAAGGTAATCAGCCCCAGCATTTT,CSATGGQGNQPQHF
NA,TRBJ2-7,NA,TRBV29-1,15,TGCAGCGTTGAATTAGTGGGGGAACTAACCTACGAGCAGTACTTC,CSVELVGELTYEQYF
NA,TRBJ2-1,TRBD2,TRBV10-3,14,TGTGCCATCAGTGAGTCGGGGGGGGGTAATGAGCAGTTCTTC,CAISESGGGNEQFF
NA,TRBJ2-7,NA,TRBV10-3,14,TGTGCCATCAAGGAGGCAGGAGAATCCTACGAGCAGTACTTC,CAIKEAGESYEQYF
NA,TRBJ2-7,NA,TRBV9,14,TGTGCCAGCAGCGTCCGGGTGAGCTCCTACGAGCAGTACTTC,CASSVRVSSYEQYF
NA,TRBJ1-6,TRBD1,TRBV2,17,TGTGCCACCACAGACAGGGGGCTCGGTTCCTATAATTCACCCCTCCACTTT,CATTDRGLGSYNSPLHF
NA,TRBJ1-2,TRBD1,TRBV6-2/TRBV6-3,16,TGTGCCAGCAGTTACTCACCGGGACAGGAATCCTATGGCTACACCTTC,CASSYSPGQESYGYTF
NA,TRBJ2-7,NA,TRBV7-9,15,TGTGCCAGCAGCTTCCCTGAGGGGACCACCTACGAGCAGTACTTC,CASSFPEGTTYEQYF
NA,TRBJ2-5,TRBD1,TRBV29-1,16,TGCAGCGTTGAAGATGGACAGGGGATCCCTGGAGAGACCCAGTACTTC,CSVEDGQGIPGETQYF
NA,TRBJ2-7,NA,TRBV21-1,16,TGTGCCAGCAGCAAATGTTTGACAGACACTCCCTACGAGCAGTACTTC,CASSKCLTDTPYEQYF
NA,TRBJ2-7,NA,TRBV28,15,TGTGCCAGCAGCTCCCGAAGTGGAGTAAAATACGAGCAGTACTTC,CASSSRSGVKYEQYF
once,TRBJ2-7,NA,TRBV7-9,12,TGTGCCAGCAGCTTAGCCAGACCCGAGCAGTACTTC,CASSLARPEQYF
NA,TRBJ2-1,NA,TRBV9,16,TGTGCCAGCAGCGTATCGGAGAGGAGCTCCTACAATGAGCAGTTCTTC,CASSVSERSSYNEQFF
NA,TRBJ1-1,NA,TRBV20-1,13,TGCAGTGTCTTTCGTTGGGGGAACACTGAAGCTTTCTTT,CSVFRWGNTEAFF
NA,TRBJ1-2,TRBD1,TRBV27,15,TGTGCCAGCAGCCCTGGGACAGGGGGCAGAGGTAGCTACACCTTC,CASSPGTGGRGSYTF
NA,TRBJ2-1,TRBD2,TRBV12-3/TRBV12-4,14,TGTGCCAGCACCCTTGGCGCGGGGGGCAATGAGCAGTTCTTC,CASTLGAGGNEQFF
NA,TRBJ2-3,TRBD1,TRBV14,20,TGTGCCAGCAGCCCCACTACGAGACGGGACAGCCGAGCCCACACAGATACGCAGTATTTT,CASSPTTRRDSRAHTDTQYF
NA,TRBJ1-1,NA,TRBV3-1,17,TGTGCCAGCAGCCAAGACCCAAAGGCGGGGTGGAGCACTGAAGCTTTCTTT,CASSQDPKAGWSTEAFF